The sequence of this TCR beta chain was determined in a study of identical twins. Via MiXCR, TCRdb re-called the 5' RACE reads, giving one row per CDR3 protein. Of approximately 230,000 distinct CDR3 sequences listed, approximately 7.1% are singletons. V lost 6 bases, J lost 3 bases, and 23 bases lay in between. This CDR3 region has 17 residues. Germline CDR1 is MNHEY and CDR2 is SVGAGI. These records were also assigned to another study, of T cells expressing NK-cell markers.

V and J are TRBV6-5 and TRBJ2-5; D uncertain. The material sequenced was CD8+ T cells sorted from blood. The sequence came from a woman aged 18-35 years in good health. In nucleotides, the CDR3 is TGTGCCAGCAGCTACACCGTGGATAGCCTCGCGGAAGAGACCCAGTACTTC. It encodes CASSYTVDSLAEETQYF.